Detailed here is one TCR beta chain. Profiled with immunoSEQ multiplex PCR; TCRdb holds only in-frame clones, not every one. The table has roughly 150,000 clones, approximately 73% seen once. The data are from a study of blood T cell repertoires in COVID-19. The CDR3 spans 15 residues. Germline V gene data show CDR1 as SQVTM and CDR2 as ANQGSEA. With 0 bases removed from V and 0 bases from J, the gap between germline ends came to 8 bases. The sequenced material came from peripheral blood. This receptor was identified in a man aged 55 to 70 with acute or convalescent COVID-19. The chain couples TRBV29-1 to TRBJ2-2; possible D gene TRBD2, 5 bases. The CDR3 spells CSVEDGSANTGELFF. The CDR3 nucleotides are TGCAGCGTTGAAGATGGTAGCGCGAACACCGGGGAGCTGTTTTTT.